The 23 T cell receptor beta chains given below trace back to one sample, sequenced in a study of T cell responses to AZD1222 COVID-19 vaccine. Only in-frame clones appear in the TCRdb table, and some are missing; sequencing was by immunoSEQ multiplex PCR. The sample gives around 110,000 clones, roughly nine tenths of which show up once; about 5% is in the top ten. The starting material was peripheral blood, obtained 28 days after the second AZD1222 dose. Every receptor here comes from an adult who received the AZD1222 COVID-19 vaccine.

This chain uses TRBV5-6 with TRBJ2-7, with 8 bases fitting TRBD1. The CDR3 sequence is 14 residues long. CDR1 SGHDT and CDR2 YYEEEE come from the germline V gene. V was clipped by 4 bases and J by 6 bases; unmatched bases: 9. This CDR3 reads CASSVARGLGEQYF. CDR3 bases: TGTGCCAGCAGCGTCGCCAGGGGGCTCGGCGAGCAGTACTTC.

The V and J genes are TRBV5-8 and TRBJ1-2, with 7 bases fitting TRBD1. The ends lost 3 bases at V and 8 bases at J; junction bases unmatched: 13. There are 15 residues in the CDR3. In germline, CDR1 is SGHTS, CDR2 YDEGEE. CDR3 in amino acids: CASSSPGRQGKGYTF. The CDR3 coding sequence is TGTGCCAGCAGCTCGCCCGGGCGACAGGGTAAAGGCTACACCTTC.

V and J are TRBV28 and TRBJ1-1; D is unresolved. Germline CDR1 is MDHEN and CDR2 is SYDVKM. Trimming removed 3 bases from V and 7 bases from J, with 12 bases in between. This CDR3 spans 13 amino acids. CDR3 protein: CASSFPGRREAFF. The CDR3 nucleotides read TGTGCCAGCAGTTTCCCCGGGCGACGTGAAGCTTTCTTT. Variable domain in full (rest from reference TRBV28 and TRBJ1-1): DVKVTQSSRYLVKRTGEKVFLECVQDMDHENMFWYRQDPGLGLRLIYFSYDVKMKEKGDIPEGYSVSREKKERFSLILESASTNQTSMYLCASSFPGRREAFFGQGTRLTVV.

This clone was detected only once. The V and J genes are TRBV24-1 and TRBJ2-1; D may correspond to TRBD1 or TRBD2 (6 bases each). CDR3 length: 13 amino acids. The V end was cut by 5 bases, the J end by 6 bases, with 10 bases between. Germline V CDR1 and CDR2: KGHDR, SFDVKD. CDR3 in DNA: TGTGCCACCAGTGCCGGGGGCGGCAATGAGCAGTTCTTC. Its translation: CATSAGGGNEQFF.

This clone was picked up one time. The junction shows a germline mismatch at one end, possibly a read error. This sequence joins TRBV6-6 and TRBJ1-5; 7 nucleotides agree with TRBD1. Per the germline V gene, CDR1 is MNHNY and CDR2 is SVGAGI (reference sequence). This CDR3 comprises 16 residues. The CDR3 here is CASSHSGQFSNQPQHF. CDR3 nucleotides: TGTGCCAGCAGTCACTCGGGACAGTTTAGCAATCAGCCCCAGCATTTT.

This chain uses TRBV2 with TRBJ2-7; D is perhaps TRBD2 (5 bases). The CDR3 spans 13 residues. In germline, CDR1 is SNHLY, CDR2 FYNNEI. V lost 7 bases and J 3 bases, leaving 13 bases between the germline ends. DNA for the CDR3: TGTGCCAGCACCCCAAATGGAGGCTACGAGCAGTACTTC. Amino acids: CASTPNGGYEQYF.

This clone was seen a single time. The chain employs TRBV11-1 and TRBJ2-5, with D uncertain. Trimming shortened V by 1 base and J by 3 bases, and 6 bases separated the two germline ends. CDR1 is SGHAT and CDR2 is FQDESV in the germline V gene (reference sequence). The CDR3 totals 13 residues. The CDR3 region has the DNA TGTGCCAGCAGCTTAGGGGTAAAAGAGACCCAGTACTTC. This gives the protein CASSLGVKETQYF.

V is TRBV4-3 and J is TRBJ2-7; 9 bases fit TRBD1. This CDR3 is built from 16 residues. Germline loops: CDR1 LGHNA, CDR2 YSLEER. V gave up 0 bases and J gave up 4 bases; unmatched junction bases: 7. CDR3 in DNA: TGCGCCAGCAGCCAAGAGGGGGGGACAGGGAATTACGAGCAGTACTTC. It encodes CASSQEGGTGNYEQYF.

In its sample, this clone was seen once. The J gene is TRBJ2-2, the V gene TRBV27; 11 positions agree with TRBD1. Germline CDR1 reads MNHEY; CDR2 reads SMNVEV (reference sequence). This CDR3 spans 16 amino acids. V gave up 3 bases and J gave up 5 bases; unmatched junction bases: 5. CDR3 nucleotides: TGTGCCAGCAGTTTCCTGGACAGGGGGCATACCGGGGAGCTGTTTTTT. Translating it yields CASSFLDRGHTGELFF.

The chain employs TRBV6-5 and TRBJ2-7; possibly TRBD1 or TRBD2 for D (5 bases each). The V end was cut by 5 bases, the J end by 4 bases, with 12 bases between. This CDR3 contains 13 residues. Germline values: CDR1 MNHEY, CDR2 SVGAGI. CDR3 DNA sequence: TGTGCCAGCAGTCCCGGGGCATTATACGAGCAGTACTTC. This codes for CASSPGALYEQYF.

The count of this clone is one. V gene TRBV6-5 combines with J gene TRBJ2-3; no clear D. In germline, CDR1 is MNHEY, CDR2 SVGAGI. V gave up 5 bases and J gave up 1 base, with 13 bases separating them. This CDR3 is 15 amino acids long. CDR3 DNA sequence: TGTGCCAGCAGTCGAGTGGACGTCGGCACAGATACGCAGTATTTT. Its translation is CASSRVDVGTDTQYF.

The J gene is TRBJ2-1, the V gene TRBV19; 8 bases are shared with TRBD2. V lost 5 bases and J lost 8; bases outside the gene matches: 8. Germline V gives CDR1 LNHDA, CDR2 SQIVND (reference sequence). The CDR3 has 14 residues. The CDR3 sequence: CASSPGLALDEQFF. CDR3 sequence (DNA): TGTGCCAGTAGTCCAGGACTAGCCCTTGATGAGCAGTTCTTC. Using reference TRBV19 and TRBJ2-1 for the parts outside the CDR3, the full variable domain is DGGITQSPKYLFRKEGQNVTLSCEQNLNHDAMYWYRQDPGQGLRLIYYSQIVNDFQKGDIAEGYSVSREKKESFPLTVTSAQKNPTAFYLCASSPGLALDEQFFGPGTRLTVL.

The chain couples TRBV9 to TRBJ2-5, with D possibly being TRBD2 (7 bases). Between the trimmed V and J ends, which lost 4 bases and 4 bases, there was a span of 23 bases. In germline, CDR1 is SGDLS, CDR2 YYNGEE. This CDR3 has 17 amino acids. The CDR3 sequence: CASSLSTGGRAGETQYF. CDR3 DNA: TGTGCCAGCAGCCTCTCGACCGGGGGGCGGGCTGGAGAGACCCAGTACTTC. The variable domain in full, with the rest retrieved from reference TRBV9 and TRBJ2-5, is DSGVTQTPKHLITATGQRVTLRCSPRSGDLSVYWYQQSLDQGLQFLIQYYNGEERAKGNILERFSAQQFPDLHSELNLSSLELGDSALYFCASSLSTGGRAGETQYFGPGTRLLVL.

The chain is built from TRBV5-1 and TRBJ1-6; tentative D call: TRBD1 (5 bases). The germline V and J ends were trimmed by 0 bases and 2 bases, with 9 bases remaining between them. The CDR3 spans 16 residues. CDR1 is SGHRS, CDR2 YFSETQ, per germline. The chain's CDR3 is CASSLAGSTYNSPLHF. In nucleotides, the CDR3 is TGCGCCAGCAGCTTGGCAGGGTCTACCTATAATTCACCCCTCCACTTT.

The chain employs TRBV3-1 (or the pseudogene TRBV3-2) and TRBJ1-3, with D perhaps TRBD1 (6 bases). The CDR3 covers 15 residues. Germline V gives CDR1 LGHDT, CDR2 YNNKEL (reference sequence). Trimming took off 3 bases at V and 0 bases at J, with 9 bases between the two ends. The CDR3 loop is CASSHTGSSGNTIYF. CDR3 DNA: TGTGCCAGCAGCCACACAGGGAGCTCTGGAAACACCATATATTTT.

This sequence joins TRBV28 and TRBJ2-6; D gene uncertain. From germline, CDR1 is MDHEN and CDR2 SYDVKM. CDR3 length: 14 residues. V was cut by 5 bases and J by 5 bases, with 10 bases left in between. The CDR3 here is CASSPRPRANVLTF. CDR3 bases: TGTGCCAGCAGTCCCCGCCCCCGGGCCAACGTCCTGACTTTC. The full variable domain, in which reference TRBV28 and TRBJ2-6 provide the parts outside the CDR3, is DVKVTQSSRYLVKRTGEKVFLECVQDMDHENMFWYRQDPGLGLRLIYFSYDVKMKEKGDIPEGYSVSREKKERFSLILESASTNQTSMYLCASSPRPRANVLTFGAGSRLTVL.

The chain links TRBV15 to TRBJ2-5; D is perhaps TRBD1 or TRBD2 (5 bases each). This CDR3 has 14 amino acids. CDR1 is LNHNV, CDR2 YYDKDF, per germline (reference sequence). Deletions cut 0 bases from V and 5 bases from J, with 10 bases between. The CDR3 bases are TGTGCCACCAGCAGAGAGGGGACCGGGGAGACCCAGTACTTC. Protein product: CATSREGTGETQYF.

CDR3 sequence: CASSLVSPSGGTDTQYF. As DNA, the CDR3 is TGTGCCAGCAGCTTAGTCTCCCCCAGCGGGGGGACAGATACGCAGTATTTT. The chain couples TRBV11-2 to TRBJ2-3; 9 bases match TRBD2. The CDR3 contains 17 residues. In germline, CDR1 is SGHAT, CDR2 FQNNGV. V shed 1 base and J 3 bases; nucleotides not matched to a gene: 8.

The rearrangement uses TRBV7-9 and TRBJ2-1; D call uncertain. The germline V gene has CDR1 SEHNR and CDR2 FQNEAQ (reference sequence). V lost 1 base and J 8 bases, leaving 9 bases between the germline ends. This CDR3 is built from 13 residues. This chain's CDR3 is CASSLDSRYEQFF. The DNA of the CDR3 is TGTGCCAGCAGCTTAGACTCTAGGTATGAGCAGTTCTTC.

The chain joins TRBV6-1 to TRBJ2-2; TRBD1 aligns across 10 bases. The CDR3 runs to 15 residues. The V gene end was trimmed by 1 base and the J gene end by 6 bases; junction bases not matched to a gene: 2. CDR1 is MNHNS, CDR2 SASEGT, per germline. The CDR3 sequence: CASSEGQGAPGELFF. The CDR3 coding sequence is TGTGCCAGCAGTGAAGGACAGGGGGCGCCCGGGGAGCTGTTTTTT.

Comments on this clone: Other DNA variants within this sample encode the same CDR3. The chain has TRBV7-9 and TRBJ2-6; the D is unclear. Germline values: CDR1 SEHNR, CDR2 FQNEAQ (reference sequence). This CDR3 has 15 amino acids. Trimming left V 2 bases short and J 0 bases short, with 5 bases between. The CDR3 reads CASSLLGSGANVLTF. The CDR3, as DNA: TGTGCCAGCAGCTTATTAGGCTCTGGGGCCAACGTCCTGACTTTC.

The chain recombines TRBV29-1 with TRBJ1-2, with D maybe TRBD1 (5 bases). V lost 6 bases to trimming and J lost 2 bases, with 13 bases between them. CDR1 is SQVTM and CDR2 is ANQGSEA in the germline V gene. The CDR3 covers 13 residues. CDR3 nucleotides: TGCAGCGTGCCGGGACTCGAAAACTATGGCTACACCTTC. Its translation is CSVPGLENYGYTF.

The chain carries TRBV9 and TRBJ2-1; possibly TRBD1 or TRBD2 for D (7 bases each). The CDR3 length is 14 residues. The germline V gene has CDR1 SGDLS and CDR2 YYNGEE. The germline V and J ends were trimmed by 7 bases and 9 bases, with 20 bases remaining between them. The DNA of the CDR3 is TGTGCCAGCTCCCCCCAGGGGGGGGTGGTTGAGCAGTTCTTC. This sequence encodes CASSPQGGVVEQFF.